Shown below are 12 T cell receptor beta chains from a single sample sequenced in a study of blood T cell repertoires in COVID-19. Profiling relied on immunoSEQ multiplex PCR, and the TCRdb table lists in-frame clones only, not all of them. The sample shows roughly 200,000 clones, 78% of them seen only once. Sequenced input: peripheral blood. The source is an elderly woman with active or convalescent COVID-19.

The V gene is TRBV6-6, the J gene TRBJ1-5; D unclear. The CDR3 spans 16 residues. V lost 6 bases to trimming and J lost 1 base, with 16 bases between them. Germline CDR1 reads MNHNY; CDR2 reads SVGAGI (reference sequence). DNA for the CDR3: TGTGCCAGCAGCCTAGGTCGGGGTCAGAGCAATCAGCCCCAGCATTTT. Protein product: CASSLGRGQSNQPQHF.

This chain joins TRBV30 and TRBJ1-5, with D possibly matching TRBD1 (5 bases). Germline V CDR1 and CDR2: GTSNPN, SVGIG (reference sequence). Trimming took 0 bases from V and 6 from J, leaving 9 bases between them. The CDR3 sequence is 13 residues long. The CDR3 reads CAWSVGEAQPQHF. The CDR3 DNA follows: TGTGCCTGGAGTGTAGGGGAGGCTCAGCCCCAGCATTTT.

The CDR3 nucleotides read TGTGCCAGTAGTACTCGGACAGGCGGAAAACTGTTTTTT. This translates into CASSTRTGGKLFF. The chain combines TRBV19 with TRBJ1-4; TRBD1 matches at 7 bases. This CDR3 comprises 13 residues. Unmatched junction bases numbered 6, after V lost 4 bases and J lost 10 bases. CDR1 is LNHDA and CDR2 is SQIVND in the germline V gene (reference sequence).

V gene TRBV3-1 (or the pseudogene TRBV3-2) combines with J gene TRBJ2-5; unclear D gene. V was pared by 0 bases and J by 5 bases, with 13 bases between. The CDR3 loop spans 15 amino acids. The germline V gene has CDR1 LGHDT and CDR2 YNNKEL (reference sequence). CDR3 in DNA: TGTGCCAGCAGCCAAGACCCCCTAGGTGGGGAGACCCAGTACTTC. Protein sequence: CASSQDPLGGETQYF.

This rearrangement joins TRBV21-1 to TRBJ2-7; TRBD2 is the table's D call, not checked against the DNA. TRBV21-1 is noted as a pseudogene. CDR3 length: 12 residues. The DNA for the CDR3 is TGTGCCAGCAGCAAAAGGAGCTACGAGCAGTACTTC. This translates into CASSKRSYEQYF.

This clone was observed a single time. The chain employs TRBV5-1 and TRBJ2-3; TRBD2 aligns across 7 bases. Unmatched junction bases numbered 4, after V lost 1 base and J lost 2 bases. Per germline, CDR1 SGHRS and CDR2 YFSETQ. The CDR3 runs to 15 residues. This chain's CDR3 is CASSLMAGDTDTQYF. The CDR3 DNA is TGCGCCAGCAGCTTGATGGCGGGAGACACAGATACGCAGTATTTT.

This chain uses TRBV9 with TRBJ1-1; 8 bases line up with TRBD1. V lost 3 bases, J lost 2 bases, and 9 bases stayed unmatched. Germline V gives CDR1 SGDLS, CDR2 YYNGEE. The CDR3 loop spans 16 amino acids. The CDR3 nucleotides read TGTGCCAGCAGCGCGAAATGGGACAGGATAAACACTGAAGCTTTCTTT. It specifies CASSAKWDRINTEAFF.

This clone was found once. This sequence joins TRBV28 and TRBJ1-1; the D is unclear. In germline, CDR1 is MDHEN, CDR2 SYDVKM. Trimming removed 3 bases from V and 10 bases from J, with 12 bases in between. The CDR3 contains 12 residues. The CDR3 DNA reads TGTGCCAGCAGTTTGATGGCGGGGAGAGCTTTCTTT. This sequence encodes CASSLMAGRAFF.

The chain joins TRBV4-3 to TRBJ2-3, with a possible D match to TRBD1 (6 bases). Per germline, CDR1 LGHNA and CDR2 YSLEER. V lost 3 bases to trimming and J lost 4 bases, with 14 bases between them. This CDR3 has 15 amino acids. CDR3 nucleotides: TGCGCCAGCAGCCAGGCGACAGGCGGCCCAGATACGCAGTATTTT. This encodes CASSQATGGPDTQYF.

This clone was seen only a few times. In the same sample, other DNA sequences code for this CDR3. The V and J genes are TRBV19 and TRBJ1-5, with 7 bases lining up with TRBD1. V was clipped by 7 bases and J by 0 bases; unmatched bases: 9. The CDR3 extends over 16 amino acids. CDR1 LNHDA and CDR2 SQIVND come from the germline V gene (reference sequence). CDR3 sequence reads: CASTKGTAGSNQPQHF. CDR3 coding DNA: TGTGCCAGTACCAAAGGGACAGCGGGTAGCAATCAGCCCCAGCATTTT.

The V and J genes are TRBV7-9 and TRBJ1-1; D is possibly TRBD1 (5 bases). This CDR3 contains 15 residues. Germline V CDR1 and CDR2: SEHNR, FQNEAQ (reference sequence). V gave up 0 bases and J gave up 3 bases, with 11 bases separating them. CDR3 sequence: CASSLALGVYTEAFF. DNA of the CDR3: TGTGCCAGCAGCTTAGCGCTAGGGGTTTACACTGAAGCTTTCTTT.

The chain links TRBV15 to TRBJ1-2; 10 nucleotides match TRBD1. This CDR3 has 14 residues. Germline CDR1 and CDR2: LNHNV and YYDKDF (reference sequence). V was pared by 3 bases and J by 3 bases, with 1 base of the junction left unmatched. The CDR3 DNA follows: TGTGCCACCAGCAGCGGGACAGGGGACTATGGCTACACCTTC. Translation: CATSSGTGDYGYTF. The full variable domain, in which reference TRBV15 and TRBJ1-2 provide the parts outside the CDR3, is DAMVIQNPRYQVTQFGKPVTLSCSQTLNHNVMYWYQQKSSQAPKLLFHYYDKDFNNEADTPDNFQSRRPNTSFCFLDIRSPGLGDTAMYLCATSSGTGDYGYTFGSGTRLTVV.